This T cell receptor (beta chain) was retrieved from a study of cytomegalovirus exposure and HLA in healthy donors. The CDR3 runs to 14 residues. V dropped 10 bases and J dropped 5; count of bases not matched to a gene: 10. Germline V lookup: CDR1 LNHDA, CDR2 SQIVND (reference sequence). The PCR was carried out with 60 Vbeta primers and 13 Jbeta primers. The protocol was immunoSEQ multiplex PCR, while the TCRdb copy is restricted to in-frame clones and leaves out a portion. The sample has approximately 110,000 clones; the top ten hold around 3.9%. The sequencing sample was made of PBMCs. The chain links TRBV19 to TRBJ1-1; 10 bases map to TRBD1. The origin of this receptor is a man aged 18 to 30 in good health and CMV-seronegative. CDR3 amino acids: CATLDRGTGTEAFF. In nucleotides, the CDR3 is TGTGCCACTCTGGACAGGGGGACGGGGACTGAAGCTTTCTTT.